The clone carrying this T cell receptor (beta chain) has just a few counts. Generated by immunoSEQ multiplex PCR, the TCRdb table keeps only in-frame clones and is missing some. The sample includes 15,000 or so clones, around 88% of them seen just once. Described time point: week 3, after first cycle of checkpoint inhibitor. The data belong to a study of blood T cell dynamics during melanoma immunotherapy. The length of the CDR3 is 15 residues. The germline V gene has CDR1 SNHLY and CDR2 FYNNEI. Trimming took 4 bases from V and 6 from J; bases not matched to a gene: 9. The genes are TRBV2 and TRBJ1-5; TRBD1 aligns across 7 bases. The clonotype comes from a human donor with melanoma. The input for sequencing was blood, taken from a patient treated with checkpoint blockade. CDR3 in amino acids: CASSGDSLAGQPQHF. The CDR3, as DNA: TGTGCCAGCAGTGGGGACAGTTTGGCGGGTCAGCCCCAGCATTTT.